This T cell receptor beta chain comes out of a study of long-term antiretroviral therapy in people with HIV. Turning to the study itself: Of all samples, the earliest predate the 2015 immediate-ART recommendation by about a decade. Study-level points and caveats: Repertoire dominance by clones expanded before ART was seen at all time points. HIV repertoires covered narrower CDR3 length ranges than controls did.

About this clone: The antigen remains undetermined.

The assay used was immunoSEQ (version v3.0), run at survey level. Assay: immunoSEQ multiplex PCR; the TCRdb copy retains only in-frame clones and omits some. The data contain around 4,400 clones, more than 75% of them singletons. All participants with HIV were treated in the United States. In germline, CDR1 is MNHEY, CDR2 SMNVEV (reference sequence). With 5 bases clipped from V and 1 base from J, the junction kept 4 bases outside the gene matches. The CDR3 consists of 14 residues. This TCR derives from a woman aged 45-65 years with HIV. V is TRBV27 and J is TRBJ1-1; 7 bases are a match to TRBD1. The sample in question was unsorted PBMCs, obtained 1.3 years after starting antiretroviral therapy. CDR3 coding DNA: TGTGCCAGCAGTCACGGGACAGCGAACACTGAAGCTTTCTTT. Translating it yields CASSHGTANTEAFF.